A single sample is the source of the 10 T cell receptor beta chains below, sequenced in a study of monozygotic twins with inflammatory bowel disease. TCRdb re-called the 5' RACE reads; every CDR3 protein appears as one record, without DNA. In total, the table holds about 420,000 distinct CDR3 sequences. The sample consisted of blood. The receptors shown here come from a human donor with ulcerative colitis or Crohn's disease, or a healthy co-twin of an affected twin (not recorded which).

The chain is built from TRBV7-9 and TRBJ1-1; the TCRdb D gene call, TRBD1, has no DNA to confirm it. There are 14 residues in the CDR3. Germline V CDR1 and CDR2: SEHNR, FQNEAQ (reference sequence). The CDR3 region is CASSPTGTNTEAFF. The full variable domain, in which reference TRBV7-9 and TRBJ1-1 provide the parts outside the CDR3, is DTGVSQNPRHKITKRGQNVTFRCDPISEHNRLYWYRQTLGQGPEFLTYFQNEAQLEKSRLLSDRFSAERPKGSFSTLEIQRTEQGDSAMYLCASSPTGTNTEAFFGQGTRLTVV.

The rearrangement links TRBV2 to TRBJ1-4. The CDR3 is made up of 11 amino acids. The germline gives CDR1 SNHLY, CDR2 FYNNEI. CDR3 amino acids: CASTRNEKLFF.

V is TRBV5-1 and J is TRBJ2-3; the D gene TCRdb calls, TRBD1, cannot be checked with no DNA. The CDR3 contains 16 residues. Germline assignment: CDR1 SGHRS and CDR2 YFSETQ. CDR3 residues: CVSRKFRDRPTDTQYF.

The V gene is TRBV3-1, the J gene TRBJ2-2; lacking DNA, the TRBD2 call made by TCRdb goes unchecked. Germline V gives CDR1 LGHDT, CDR2 YNNKEL (reference sequence). The CDR3 totals 13 residues. Here the CDR3 reads CASSQPLAGKLFF.

V and J are TRBV5-1 and TRBJ1-1. Germline lookup yields CDR1 SGHRS and CDR2 YFSETQ. The length of the CDR3 is 17 residues. The CDR3 loop reads CASSPTVFTESNTEAFF.

V usage is TRBV14 and J usage is TRBJ2-1; TCRdb designates TRBD2, a call that cannot be tested without DNA. The CDR3 runs to 17 residues. Germline CDR1 and CDR2: SGHDN and FVKESK. The CDR3 region is CASSQENGLGSRNEQFF.

The V and J genes are TRBV29-1 and TRBJ2-5. This CDR3 comprises 13 residues. The V gene's germline CDR1 is SQVTM and CDR2 ANQGSEA. CDR3 in amino acids: CSVRPTVRETQYF.

This chain joins TRBV12-3 or TRBV12-4 and TRBJ2-1; TCRdb returns TRBD2, unconfirmable since there is no DNA. This CDR3 is built from 15 residues. The CDR3 spells CASNLLAGGPTEQFF.

V is TRBV15 and J is TRBJ2-7. CDR3 length: 13 amino acids. The germline gives CDR1 LNHNV, CDR2 YYDKDF (reference sequence). Here the CDR3 reads CATSRDRSYEQYF.

V is TRBV27 and J is TRBJ2-7; TCRdb calls TRBD2, which cannot be checked without DNA. The CDR3 consists of 13 residues. Germline assignment: CDR1 MNHEY and CDR2 SMNVEV (reference sequence). The CDR3 reads CASKSSGRSEQYF.